The entry below gives a single T cell receptor beta chain sequence along with its context. Its antigen is not known. The data stem from a study of T cell responses to AZD1222 COVID-19 vaccine. Turning to the study itself: Second-dose intervals of approximately 4 or approximately 12 weeks were pooled.

Germline CDR1 and CDR2: MNHEY and SVGAGI. The CDR3 is 12 residues long. The junction had 4 bases not matched to a gene; V was cut back by 8 bases and J by 5 bases. Data came from immunoSEQ multiplex PCR; TCRdb stores just in-frame clones and leaves some out. Among some 160,000 clones listed, 80% to 95% were seen once. General observations from the study: No repertoire was sampled before or during the peak T cell response, only after it.

The source material was peripheral blood, sampled on day 0 of AZD1222 vaccination. The receptor was isolated from an adult in good health. V is TRBV6-5 and J is TRBJ1-1; 8 nucleotides agree with TRBD1. The chain's CDR3 is CASRHRGTEAFF. Here the CDR3 DNA reads TGTGCCAGCCGTCACAGGGGGACTGAAGCTTTCTTT.